These 5 T cell receptor beta chains came from one sample sequenced in a study of regulatory T cells in long-lasting Graves disease (dated by TCRdb to about 2021). This specimen's time point label, per the study, means: newly diagnosed GD, antithyroid drugs for less than 3 months. For both TCR sequencing and RNA sequencing, RNA was extracted from PBMCs using TRIzol. Libraries were built with multiplex PCR. The reads were generated on an Illumina HiSeq 4000. TCR beta libraries were built with iRepertoire HTBI primers and Arm-PCR amplification of CDR3 regions. The raw public data were reprocessed by TCRdb itself: fastp quality trimming at Q25, MiXCR clonotype calling, in-frame beta chains only. Each entry is one CDR3 protein sequence, shown with its most common DNA and genes. The table for this sample lists about 370,000 distinct CDR3 sequences; less than 20% of them were counted only once. The ten largest clones take up about a fifth of the sample.

The source was peripheral blood mononuclear cells (PBMCs), collected at new diagnosis, from a patient treated with antithyroid drugs. The source of these receptors is a female donor with Graves disease.

This chain connects TRBV6-2 or TRBV6-3 to TRBJ2-3; 7 bases are a match to TRBD2. V was clipped by 2 bases and J by 0 bases; unmatched bases: 11. The CDR3 consists of 18 residues. Per germline, CDR1 MNHEY and CDR2 SVGEGT. CDR3 bases: TGTGCCAGCAGTTACGACTCGAGACTAGCCCTTAGCACAGATACGCAGTATTTT. Protein sequence: CASSYDSRLALSTDTQYF.

The chain uses TRBV4-3 and TRBJ1-3; D not resolved. The CDR3 covers 17 residues. Germline CDR1 and CDR2: LGHNA and YSLEER. With 0 bases removed from V and 6 bases from J, the gap between germline ends came to 18 bases. In DNA, the CDR3 is TGCGCCAGCAGCCAAGAAAGGTCCGGGAGAGGGTCAAACACCATATATTTT. This translates into CASSQERSGRGSNTIYF.

With regard to this clonotype: A much larger clone lies one base from this, so it may be a read error. J is TRBJ2-5 and V is TRBV2; perhaps TRBD1 as D (6 bases). Trimming pared 1 base from V and 11 bases from J, leaving 14 bases between. Germline CDR1 reads SNHLY; CDR2 reads FYNNEI. The CDR3 is made up of 13 amino acids. The CDR3 reads CASSEGSGVEQYF. In DNA form, the CDR3 reads TGTGCCAGCAGTGAAGGATCAGGGGTAGAGCAGTACTTC.

V gene TRBV9 combines with J gene TRBJ2-3; the D gene is possibly TRBD2 (6 bases). Looked up from germline, CDR1 is SGDLS and CDR2 is YYNGEE. This CDR3 has 16 amino acids. V lost 3 bases to trimming and J lost 3 bases, with 17 bases between them. CDR3 amino acids: CASSAPGLMGTDTQYF. For the CDR3, the DNA is TGTGCCAGCAGCGCGCCGGGACTCATGGGGACAGATACGCAGTATTTT.

This clonotype was detected many times. The V call is TRBV28, the J call TRBJ2-7, with D tentatively TRBD1 (5 bases). The CDR3 covers 13 residues. Looked up from germline, CDR1 is MDHEN and CDR2 is SYDVKM. V shed 8 bases and J shed 0 bases, with 11 bases lying between them. In DNA form, the CDR3 reads TGTGCCAGCGGTACCAGGGTCTCCTACGAGCAGTACTTC. This sequence encodes CASGTRVSYEQYF.